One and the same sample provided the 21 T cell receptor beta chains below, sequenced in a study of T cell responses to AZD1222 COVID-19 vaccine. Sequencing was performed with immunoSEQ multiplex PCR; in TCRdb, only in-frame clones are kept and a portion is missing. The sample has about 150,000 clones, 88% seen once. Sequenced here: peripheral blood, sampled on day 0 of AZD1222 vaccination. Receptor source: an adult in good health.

The CDR3 DNA is TGTGCCAGCAGCCAGCCTTCGGGGACGGCCTTTAACTATGGCTACACCTTC. This translates into CASSQPSGTAFNYGYTF. The chain links TRBV14 to TRBJ1-2; possible D gene TRBD1, 5 bases. The germline V and J ends were trimmed by 3 bases and 1 base, with 18 bases remaining between them. The germline V gene has CDR1 SGHDN and CDR2 FVKESK. The CDR3 covers 17 residues.

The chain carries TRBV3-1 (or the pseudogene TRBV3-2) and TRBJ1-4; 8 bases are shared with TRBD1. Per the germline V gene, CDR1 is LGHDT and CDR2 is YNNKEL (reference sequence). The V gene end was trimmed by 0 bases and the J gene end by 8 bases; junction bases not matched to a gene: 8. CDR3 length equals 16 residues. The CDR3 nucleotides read TGTGCCAGCAGCCAAGATAGGACAGGGAAGGAAGAAAAACTGTTTTTT. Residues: CASSQDRTGKEEKLFF.

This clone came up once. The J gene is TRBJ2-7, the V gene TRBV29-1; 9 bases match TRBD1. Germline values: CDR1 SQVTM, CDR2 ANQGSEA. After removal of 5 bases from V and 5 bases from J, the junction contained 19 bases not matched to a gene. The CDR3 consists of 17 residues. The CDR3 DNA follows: TGCAGCGTTCGACCCCGCCCGGGACAGGGAGAGTACGACGAGCAGTACTTC. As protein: CSVRPRPGQGEYDEQYF.

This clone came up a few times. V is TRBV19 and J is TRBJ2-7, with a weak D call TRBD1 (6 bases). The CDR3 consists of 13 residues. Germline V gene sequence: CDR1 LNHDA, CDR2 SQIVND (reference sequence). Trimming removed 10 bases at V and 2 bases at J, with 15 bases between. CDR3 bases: TGTGCCACCCGAGGGGGATTGACCTACGAGCAGTACTTC. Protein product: CATRGGLTYEQYF.

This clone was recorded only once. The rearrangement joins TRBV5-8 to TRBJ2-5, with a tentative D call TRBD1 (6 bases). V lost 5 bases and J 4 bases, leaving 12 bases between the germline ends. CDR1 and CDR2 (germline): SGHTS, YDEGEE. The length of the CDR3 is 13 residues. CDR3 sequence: CASRLTGLETQYF. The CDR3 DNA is TGTGCCAGCAGACTTACAGGGTTAGAGACCCAGTACTTC.

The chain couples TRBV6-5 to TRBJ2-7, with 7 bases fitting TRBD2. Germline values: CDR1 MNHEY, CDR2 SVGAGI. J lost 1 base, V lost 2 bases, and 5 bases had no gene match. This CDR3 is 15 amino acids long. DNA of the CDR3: TGTGCCAGCAGTTACGCCGAGCGGGGTTCCTACGAGCAGTACTTC. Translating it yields CASSYAERGSYEQYF.

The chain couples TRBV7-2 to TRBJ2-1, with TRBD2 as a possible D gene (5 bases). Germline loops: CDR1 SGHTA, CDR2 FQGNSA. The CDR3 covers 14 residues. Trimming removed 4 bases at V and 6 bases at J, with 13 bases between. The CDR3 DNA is TGTGCCAGCAGCTATACGACCGGGGTCAATGAGCAGTTCTTC. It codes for CASSYTTGVNEQFF. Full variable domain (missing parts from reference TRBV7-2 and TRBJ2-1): GAGVSQSPSNKVTEKGKDVELRCDPISGHTALYWYRQSLGQGLEFLIYFQGNSAPDKSGLPSDRFSAERTGGSVSTLTIQRTQQEDSAVYLCASSYTTGVNEQFFGPGTRLTVL.

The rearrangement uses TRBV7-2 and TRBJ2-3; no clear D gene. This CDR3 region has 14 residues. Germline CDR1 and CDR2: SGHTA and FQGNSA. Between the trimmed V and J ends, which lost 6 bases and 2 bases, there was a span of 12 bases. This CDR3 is CASRNYDNTDTQYF. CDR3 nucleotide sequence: TGTGCCAGCAGGAACTACGACAACACAGATACGCAGTATTTT.

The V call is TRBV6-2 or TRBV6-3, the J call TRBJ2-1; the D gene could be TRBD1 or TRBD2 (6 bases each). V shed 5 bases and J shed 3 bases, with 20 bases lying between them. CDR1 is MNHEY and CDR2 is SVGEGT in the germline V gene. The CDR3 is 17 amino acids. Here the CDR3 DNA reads TGTGCCAGCAGTAAATACGGTTTGGGGGGCGGCTACAATGAGCAGTTCTTC. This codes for CASSKYGLGGGYNEQFF.

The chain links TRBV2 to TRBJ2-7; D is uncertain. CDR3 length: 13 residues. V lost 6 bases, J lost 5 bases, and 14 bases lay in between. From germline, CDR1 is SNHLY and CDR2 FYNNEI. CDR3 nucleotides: TGTGCCAGCAGGTCGGACGGTTTGCACGAGCAGTACTTC. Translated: CASRSDGLHEQYF. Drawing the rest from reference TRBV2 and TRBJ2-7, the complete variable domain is EPEVTQTPSHQVTQMGQEVILRCVPISNHLYFYWYRQILGQKVEFLVSFYNNEISEKSEIFDDQFSVERPDGSNFTLKIRSTKLEDSAMYFCASRSDGLHEQYFGPGTRLTVT.

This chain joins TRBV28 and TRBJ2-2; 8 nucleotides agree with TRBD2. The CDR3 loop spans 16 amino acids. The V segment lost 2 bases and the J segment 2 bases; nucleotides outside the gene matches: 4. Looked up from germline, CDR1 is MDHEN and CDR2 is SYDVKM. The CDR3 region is CASSLQAGVNTGELFF. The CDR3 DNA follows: TGTGCCAGCAGTTTACAAGCGGGGGTAAACACCGGGGAGCTGTTTTTT.

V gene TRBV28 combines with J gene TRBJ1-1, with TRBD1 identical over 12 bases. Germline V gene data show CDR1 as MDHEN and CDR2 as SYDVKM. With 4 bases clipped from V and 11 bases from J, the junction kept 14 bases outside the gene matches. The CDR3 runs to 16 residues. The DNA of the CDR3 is TGTGCCAGCAGTTATTTAGGGACAGGGGGCGCCTTGGGGGCTTTCTTT. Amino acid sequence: CASSYLGTGGALGAFF.

The CDR3 is CASSGGTGPLYEQYF. As DNA, the CDR3 is TGTGCCAGCAGTGGCGGGACAGGTCCCCTCTACGAGCAGTACTTC. This chain connects TRBV2 to TRBJ2-7; TRBD1 aligns across 8 bases. Germline V gives CDR1 SNHLY, CDR2 FYNNEI. The CDR3 consists of 15 residues. The V segment lost 4 bases and the J segment 3 bases; nucleotides outside the gene matches: 8.

This CDR3 is CASSLGIAETANSPLHF. CDR3 sequence (DNA): TGTGCCAGCAGCTTAGGTATAGCTGAGACGGCGAATTCACCCCTCCACTTT. The chain recombines TRBV5-5 with TRBJ1-6; D is ambiguous. Germline V gives CDR1 SGHKS, CDR2 YYEKEE (reference sequence). Trimming cost V 2 bases and J 7 bases, with 19 bases left between them. This CDR3 has 17 amino acids.

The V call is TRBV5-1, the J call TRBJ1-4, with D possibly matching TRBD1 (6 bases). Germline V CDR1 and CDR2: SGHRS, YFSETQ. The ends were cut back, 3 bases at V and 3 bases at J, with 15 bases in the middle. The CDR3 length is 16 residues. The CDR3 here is CASSWGRGDPNEKLFF. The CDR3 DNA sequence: TGCGCCAGCAGCTGGGGAAGGGGGGATCCTAATGAAAAACTGTTTTTT. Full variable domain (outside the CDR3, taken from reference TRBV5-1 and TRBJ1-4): KAGVTQTPRYLIKTRGQQVTLSCSPISGHRSVSWYQQTPGQGLQFLFEYFSETQRNKGNFPGRFSGRQFSNSRSEMNVSTLELGDSALYLCASSWGRGDPNEKLFFGSGTQLSVL.

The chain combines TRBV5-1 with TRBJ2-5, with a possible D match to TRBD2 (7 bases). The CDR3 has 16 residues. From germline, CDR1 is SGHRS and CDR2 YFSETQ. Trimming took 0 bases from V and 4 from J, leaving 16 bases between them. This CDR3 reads CASSLAVGGGLETQYF. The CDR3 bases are TGCGCCAGCAGCTTGGCCGTCGGCGGGGGCCTAGAGACCCAGTACTTC. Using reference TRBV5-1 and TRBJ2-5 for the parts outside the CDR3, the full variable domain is KAGVTQTPRYLIKTRGQQVTLSCSPISGHRSVSWYQQTPGQGLQFLFEYFSETQRNKGNFPGRFSGRQFSNSRSEMNVSTLELGDSALYLCASSLAVGGGLETQYFGPGTRLLVL.

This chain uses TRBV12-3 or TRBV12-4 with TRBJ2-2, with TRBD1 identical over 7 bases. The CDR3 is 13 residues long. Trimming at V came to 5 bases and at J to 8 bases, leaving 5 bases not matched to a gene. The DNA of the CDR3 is TGTGCCAGCAGTGCCACAGGGGCAGGGGAGCTGTTTTTT. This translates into CASSATGAGELFF.

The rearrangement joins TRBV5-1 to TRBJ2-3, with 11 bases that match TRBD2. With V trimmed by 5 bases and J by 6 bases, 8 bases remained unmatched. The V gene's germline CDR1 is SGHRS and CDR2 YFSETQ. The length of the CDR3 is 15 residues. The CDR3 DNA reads TGCGCCAGCAGACCCCGACTAGCGGGGCAGGATACGCAGTATTTT. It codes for CASRPRLAGQDTQYF.

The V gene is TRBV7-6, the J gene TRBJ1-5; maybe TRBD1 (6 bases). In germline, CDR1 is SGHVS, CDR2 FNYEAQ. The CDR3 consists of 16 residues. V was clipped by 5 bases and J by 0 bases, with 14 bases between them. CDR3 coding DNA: TGTGCCAGCAGCCAGGGGACGGTTTATAGCAATCAGCCCCAGCATTTT. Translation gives CASSQGTVYSNQPQHF.

CDR3 protein: CASSPGREGNIQYF. The CDR3 DNA follows: TGCGCCAGCAGCCCCGGGAGGGAAGGGAACATTCAGTACTTC. V usage is TRBV4-3 and J usage is TRBJ2-4, with 8 bases fitting TRBD2. With 4 bases clipped from V and 7 bases from J, the junction kept 6 bases outside the gene matches. This CDR3 has 14 amino acids. From germline, CDR1 is LGHNA and CDR2 YSLEER.

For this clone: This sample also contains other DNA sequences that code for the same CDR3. CDR3 nucleotides: TGTGCCAGCAGTTATCGGGACAGGGGTGGCTATGGCTACACCTTC. This translates into CASSYRDRGGYGYTF. The J gene is TRBJ1-2, the V gene TRBV6-5, with TRBD1 matching 10 bases. The CDR3 has 15 residues. Looked up from germline, CDR1 is MNHEY and CDR2 is SVGAGI. V shed 3 bases and J 4 bases; nucleotides not matched to a gene: 5.